This T cell receptor beta chain was identified in a study of shared clonotypes between healthy human individuals. The wider study: The cohort had two women and a few men, ages 18 to 49.

Germline V gives CDR1 KGHSH, CDR2 LQKENI. The CDR3 length is 15 residues. V lost 3 bases, J lost 3 bases, and 15 bases lay in between. Each sorted subset replicate got 200 ng genomic DNA, 25,000 to 35,000 genomes. Here immunoSEQ multiplex PCR was the method, and the copy in TCRdb shows in-frame clones only, minus some. The table records around 2.1 million clones, about 92% of them present only once. Naive CD8 cells comprised CD45RO-negative, CCR7-positively selected cells, excluding terminally differentiated effector memory CD45RA+ cells. This TCR was sampled from a man younger than 30 in good health. Some clones in this sample may be carry-over from other donors' samples. Sequenced: naive CD8+ T cells from PBMCs. The gene calls are TRBV18 and TRBJ2-7; unclear D gene. The CDR3 nucleotides read TGTGCCAGCTCACCTTCAAAGGGCAACGTCTACGAGCAGTACTTC. Translating it yields CASSPSKGNVYEQYF.